One and the same sample provided the 32 T cell receptor beta chains below, sequenced in a study of shared clonotypes between healthy human individuals. Sequenced by immunoSEQ multiplex PCR; TCRdb stores in-frame clones only, minus some. The sample consists of more than 850,000 clones, about 80% of them appearing once. The sample taken for sequencing was memory CD4+ T cells from PBMCs. Regarding subset: CD45RA-negative fraction. The origin of the receptors is a young man in good health. Some clones in this sample may be carry-over from other donors' samples.

A few counts support this clone. Other nucleotide sequences from this sample produce the same CDR3. This rearrangement joins TRBV5-1 to TRBJ2-5; no clear D. Germline V gives CDR1 SGHRS, CDR2 YFSETQ. The CDR3 sequence is 12 residues long. The V end lost 4 bases, the J end lost 0 bases, and 4 bases lay between the germline ends. The CDR3: CASSPDQETQYF. In nucleotides, the CDR3 is TGCGCCAGCAGCCCGGACCAAGAGACCCAGTACTTC. The variable domain in full, with the rest retrieved from reference TRBV5-1 and TRBJ2-5, is KAGVTQTPRYLIKTRGQQVTLSCSPISGHRSVSWYQQTPGQGLQFLFEYFSETQRNKGNFPGRFSGRQFSNSRSEMNVSTLELGDSALYLCASSPDQETQYFGPGTRLLVL.

In DNA, the CDR3 is TGTGCCATCAGTGACCTGGGGAGCTCCTACAATGAGCAGTTCTTC. Its protein is CAISDLGSSYNEQFF. The chain couples TRBV10-3 to TRBJ2-1; D may be TRBD2 (5 bases). V shed 3 bases and J shed 0 bases, with 9 bases lying between them. The CDR3 spans 15 residues. Germline V gene data show CDR1 as ENHRY and CDR2 as SYGVKD.

J is TRBJ2-3 and V is TRBV15; 10 bases align to TRBD1. This CDR3 contains 16 residues. CDR1 and CDR2 from the germline V gene are LNHNV and YYDKDF (reference sequence). J lost 1 base, V lost 3 bases, and 4 bases had no gene match. CDR3 in DNA: TGTGCCACCAGCAGGGGGACAGGGGCAGGCACAGATACGCAGTATTTT. Translating it yields CATSRGTGAGTDTQYF.

This sequence joins TRBV11-3 and TRBJ2-2, with D perhaps assigned TRBD1 or TRBD2 (6 bases each). The CDR3 covers 15 residues. V was trimmed by 3 bases and J by 5 bases, leaving 13 bases between them. From germline, CDR1 is SGHNT and CDR2 YENEEA. The CDR3: CASSFSGARTGELFF. DNA for the CDR3: TGTGCCAGCAGCTTTTCGGGGGCGCGGACCGGGGAGCTGTTTTTT.

V and J are TRBV19 and TRBJ1-5, with D hard to call. Trimming shortened V by 8 bases and J by 9 bases, and 11 bases separated the two germline ends. Germline CDR1 is LNHDA and CDR2 is SQIVND (reference sequence). The CDR3 runs to 11 residues. CDR3 nucleotides: TGTGCCAGTCAGACCCTAGGGCCCCAGCATTTT. This sequence encodes CASQTLGPQHF.

V and J are TRBV28 and TRBJ1-2; D unresolved. This CDR3 comprises 12 residues. Germline values: CDR1 MDHEN, CDR2 SYDVKM. The CDR3 sequence: CGNWAANYGYTF. The CDR3 DNA sequence: TGTGGCAATTGGGCAGCCAACTATGGCTACACCTTC.

This clone was found once. The chain combines TRBV18 with TRBJ2-1, with TRBD1 matching 10 bases. The CDR3 extends over 15 amino acids. V gave up 4 bases and J gave up 7 bases; unmatched junction bases: 7. Germline V gene sequence: CDR1 KGHSH, CDR2 LQKENI. CDR3 sequence reads: CASSRGTGVGNEQFF. DNA of the CDR3: TGTGCCAGCTCACGCGGGACAGGGGTTGGTAATGAGCAGTTCTTC.

V is TRBV6-1 and J is TRBJ2-7; the D is unclear. There are 15 residues in the CDR3. Trimming stripped 2 bases from V and 0 bases from J, with 11 bases between. From germline, CDR1 is MNHNS and CDR2 SASEGT. DNA for the CDR3: TGTGCCAGCAGTGAAATCGGCAGAACCTCCTACGAGCAGTACTTC. This codes for CASSEIGRTSYEQYF.

This clone occurred a few times. The V call is TRBV28, the J call TRBJ1-1; 10 nucleotides match TRBD1. CDR1 is MDHEN and CDR2 is SYDVKM in the germline V gene. V lost 4 bases and J lost 11; bases outside the gene matches: 7. This CDR3 is 13 amino acids long. CDR3 region: CASSWGTGVGAFF. The CDR3 nucleotides read TGTGCCAGCAGTTGGGGGACAGGGGTTGGGGCTTTCTTT.

The chain joins TRBV7-9 to TRBJ2-3, with a weak D call TRBD2 (5 bases). This CDR3 contains 14 residues. Looked up from germline, CDR1 is SEHNR and CDR2 is FQNEAQ (reference sequence). V was cut by 1 base and J by 4 bases, with 9 bases left in between. The CDR3 DNA reads TGTGCCAGCAGCTTAGGTTCGGGATCAGATACGCAGTATTTT. Protein: CASSLGSGSDTQYF.

The DNA of the CDR3 is TGCGCCAGCAGCTTTGGCGCAGGGAACACCGGGGAGCTGTTTTTT. It specifies CASSFGAGNTGELFF. The chain uses TRBV5-1 and TRBJ2-2, with D hard to call. V dropped 2 bases and J dropped 1 base, with 9 bases sitting between them. Germline V gives CDR1 SGHRS, CDR2 YFSETQ. CDR3 size: 15 residues.

V is TRBV29-1 and J is TRBJ2-2; D is ambiguous. CDR1 and CDR2 from the germline V gene are SQVTM and ANQGSEA. CDR3 length equals 14 residues. V was cut by 1 base and J by 4 bases, with 10 bases left in between. CDR3 residues: CSVEGTPGTGELFF. The DNA for the CDR3 is TGCAGCGTTGAAGGGACCCCCGGCACCGGGGAGCTGTTTTTT.

With regard to this clone: A far larger clone is a single base away, which makes a read error likely. The chain combines TRBV9 with TRBJ2-3; D gene ambiguous. The CDR3 spans 11 residues. CDR1 is SGDLS, CDR2 YYNGEE, per germline. The V gene lost 4 bases and the J gene lost 2 bases, with 2 bases spanning the gap. Written as DNA, the CDR3 is TGTGCCAGCAGCTACACAGATACGCAGTATTTT. This gives the protein CASSYTDTQYF.

Comment on this clone: A much larger clone lies a single base off, so this may be a read error. The same CDR3 arises from other DNA sequences in this sample as well. V gene TRBV2 combines with J gene TRBJ2-6; the D is unclear. The length of the CDR3 is 12 residues. Germline CDR1 and CDR2: SNHLY and FYNNEI. Trimming removed 5 bases from V and 3 bases from J, with 2 bases in between. The CDR3 coding sequence is TGTGCCAGCAGTCGTGGGGCCAACGTCCTGACTTTC. Translation gives CASSRGANVLTF.

The V gene is TRBV4-2, the J gene TRBJ2-3; D is possibly TRBD2 (6 bases). Germline V gene sequence: CDR1 LGHNA, CDR2 YNFKEQ. The V gene lost 3 bases and the J gene lost 2 bases, with 15 bases spanning the gap. This CDR3 comprises 16 residues. CDR3 amino acids: CASSQGSSALTDTQYF. The CDR3 DNA reads as TGTGCCAGCAGCCAGGGGTCTAGCGCACTCACAGATACGCAGTATTTT.

The chain combines TRBV7-3 with TRBJ1-1, with TRBD1 matching 11 bases. The V gene's germline CDR1 is SGHTA and CDR2 FQGTGA. Trimming at V came to 4 bases and at J to 10 bases, leaving 5 bases not matched to a gene. The CDR3 sequence is 13 residues long. The CDR3: CASSYGQGASAFF. CDR3 sequence (DNA): TGTGCCAGCAGCTACGGACAGGGGGCCTCAGCTTTCTTT.

This chain uses TRBV28 with TRBJ2-5; D is undetermined. The V gene lost 6 bases and the J gene lost 3 bases, with 11 bases spanning the gap. Germline V lookup: CDR1 MDHEN, CDR2 SYDVKM. The CDR3 loop spans 13 amino acids. The CDR3 loop is CASSLAGKETQYF. The DNA for the CDR3 is TGTGCCAGCAGCCTTGCTGGGAAAGAGACCCAGTACTTC.

The chain recombines TRBV6-1 with TRBJ1-4; D is perhaps TRBD1 (6 bases). The CDR3 length is 15 residues. Trimming pared 2 bases from V and 9 bases from J, leaving 16 bases between. Germline V gene sequence: CDR1 MNHNS, CDR2 SASEGT. The CDR3 loop reads CASSEWGNRVQKLFF. The CDR3 DNA reads TGTGCCAGCAGTGAATGGGGGAACAGGGTGCAAAAACTGTTTTTT.

This clone was recorded once. This chain links TRBV11-2 with TRBJ1-2; no definite D call. CDR3 length: 12 amino acids. Germline V gives CDR1 SGHAT, CDR2 FQNNGV. Between the trimmed V and J ends, which lost 5 bases and 3 bases, there was a span of 7 bases. CDR3 in DNA: TGTGCCAGCAGCGGCAGCTACTATGGCTACACCTTC. Translation gives CASSGSYYGYTF.

The chain links TRBV9 to TRBJ2-7, with TRBD2 identical over 8 bases. V trimming: 3 bases; J trimming: 3 bases; junction bases outside the gene matches: 8. Germline values: CDR1 SGDLS, CDR2 YYNGEE. The length of the CDR3 is 15 residues. This CDR3 reads CASSGGTSTIYEQYF. The CDR3 bases are TGTGCCAGCAGCGGGGGGACTAGTACTATCTACGAGCAGTACTTC.

This clone was counted between two and nine times. At the DNA level, this CDR3 is encoded by other sequences in the same sample as well. V gene TRBV28 combines with J gene TRBJ1-2; no definite D call. The germline CDR1 and CDR2 sequences are MDHEN and SYDVKM. This CDR3 has 12 amino acids. Trimming left V 2 bases short and J 4 bases short, with 5 bases between. CDR3 DNA: TGTGCCAGCAGTTTAGGCACCTATGGCTACACCTTC. This sequence encodes CASSLGTYGYTF.

The chain is built from TRBV19 and TRBJ1-5, with D uncertain. The CDR3 has 12 residues. Germline assignment: CDR1 LNHDA and CDR2 SQIVND (reference sequence). V lost 3 bases and J lost 6, with 6 bases in between. CDR3 region: CASSIFRQPQHF. CDR3 nucleotides: TGTGCCAGTAGTATCTTCCGTCAGCCCCAGCATTTT.

This clone has ten or more counts. The J gene is TRBJ2-6, the V gene TRBV18; D ambiguous. V was cut by 1 base and J by 0 bases, with 10 bases left in between. The CDR3 is 17 amino acids. Germline lookup yields CDR1 KGHSH and CDR2 LQKENI. CDR3 nucleotide sequence: TGTGCCAGCTCACCACAGCAACTACTCTCTGGGGCCAACGTCCTGACTTTC. Translation gives CASSPQQLLSGANVLTF.

This chain uses TRBV6-1 with TRBJ2-2; 8 positions agree with TRBD2. Germline values: CDR1 MNHNS, CDR2 SASEGT. The V and J ends lost 5 bases and 8 bases, in that order; junction bases with no gene match: 10. The CDR3 length is 15 residues. CDR3 amino acids: CASSPLSGSRGELFF. Written as DNA, the CDR3 is TGTGCCAGCAGTCCTCTAAGCGGGAGTAGAGGGGAGCTGTTTTTT.

In its sample, this clone was seen a few times. The genes are TRBV19 and TRBJ2-2, with a weak D call TRBD2 (6 bases). This CDR3 contains 16 residues. V gave up 3 bases and J gave up 0 bases, with 11 bases separating them. Germline assignment: CDR1 LNHDA and CDR2 SQIVND (reference sequence). DNA of the CDR3: TGTGCCAGTAGTATCTGGGCGGGATCGAACACCGGGGAGCTGTTTTTT. Translation gives CASSIWAGSNTGELFF.

V is TRBV7-8 and J is TRBJ1-5; D is unresolved. The CDR3 contains 15 residues. V gave up 1 base and J gave up 6 bases, with 13 bases separating them. In germline, CDR1 is SGHVS, CDR2 FQNEAQ. The CDR3 protein is CASSLGRWGSQPQHF. Written as DNA, the CDR3 is TGTGCCAGCAGCTTAGGACGGTGGGGTAGTCAGCCCCAGCATTTT.

This clone was seen a few times. The rearrangement links TRBV5-1 to TRBJ2-5; no reliable D call. This CDR3 contains 13 residues. V gave up 0 bases and J gave up 5 bases, with 8 bases separating them. From germline, CDR1 is SGHRS and CDR2 YFSETQ. The CDR3 coding sequence is TGCGCCAGCAGCTTGGCCGGTTCCGAGACCCAGTACTTC. Residues: CASSLAGSETQYF.

The genes are TRBV4-3 and TRBJ1-2; maybe TRBD1 (6 bases). With 6 bases removed from V and 8 bases from J, the gap between germline ends came to 16 bases. This CDR3 is built from 13 residues. Germline CDR1 LGHNA, CDR2 YSLEER. This CDR3 is CASSQGRLNGYTF. The CDR3 DNA reads TGCGCCAGCAGTCAGGGGCGCCTAAACGGCTACACCTTC.

To note about this clone: Other DNA sequences of this sample code for an identical CDR3. This rearrangement joins TRBV5-1 to TRBJ2-3, with D tentatively TRBD1 or TRBD2 (5 bases each). Trimming left V 0 bases short and J 1 base short, with 6 bases between. The CDR3 runs 14 residues. Germline V gene sequence: CDR1 SGHRS, CDR2 YFSETQ. CDR3 DNA sequence: TGCGCCAGCAGCTTGGGGGGACGCACAGATACGCAGTATTTT. Protein product: CASSLGGRTDTQYF.

Regarding this clone: A much larger clone differs from this one at a single base, so this may be a read error. The J gene is TRBJ1-1, the V gene TRBV14; no definite D call. The CDR3 covers 13 residues. The germline gives CDR1 SGHDN, CDR2 FVKESK. The V end was cut by 4 bases, the J end by 1 base, with 7 bases between. The CDR3 nucleotides are TGTGCCAGCAGCCTACAGCCGAACACTGAAGCTTTCTTT. Translation: CASSLQPNTEAFF.

The chain links TRBV19 to TRBJ2-7, with 8 bases that match TRBD1. Per the germline V gene, CDR1 is LNHDA and CDR2 is SQIVND (reference sequence). J was trimmed by 3 bases and V by 5 bases; bases with no gene match: 6. This CDR3 has 14 amino acids. CDR3 protein: CASSPRQGSYEQYF. In DNA form, the CDR3 reads TGTGCCAGTAGTCCGCGACAGGGGAGCTACGAGCAGTACTTC.

The rearrangement links TRBV7-9 to TRBJ1-4; D ambiguous. The CDR3 sequence is 15 residues long. Trimming shortened V by 1 base and J by 8 bases, and 14 bases separated the two germline ends. Germline loops: CDR1 SEHNR, CDR2 FQNEAQ (reference sequence). CDR3 in DNA: TGTGCCAGCAGCTTAGTAACCTTAGTCGGCGAAAAACTGTTTTTT. As protein: CASSLVTLVGEKLFF. Using reference TRBV7-9 and TRBJ1-4 for the parts outside the CDR3, the full variable domain is DTGVSQNPRHKITKRGQNVTFRCDPISEHNRLYWYRQTLGQGPEFLTYFQNEAQLEKSRLLSDRFSAERPKGSFSTLEIQRTEQGDSAMYLCASSLVTLVGEKLFFGSGTQLSVL.